A selection of T cell receptor beta chains follows, all from one sample in a study of blood T cell repertoires in COVID-19. Clones were read by immunoSEQ multiplex PCR, and TCRdb kept only the in-frame ones, dropping some. Among some 230,000 clones listed, approximately 81% were seen once. Sequenced: peripheral blood. Every receptor here comes from a woman aged 60-75 years who had recovered from COVID-19. CDR3s include the opening cysteine and the closing phenylalanine or tryptophan. The D gene is left open where the match is weak. Only part of the rows carry a size: once, few, many, or a class if the clone is expanded.

>once|TRBJ2-5|NA|TRBV7-2
TGTGCCAGCAGCTTAGCGGGGGCGGAAGGGACCCAGTACTTC
CASSLAGAEGTQYF
>NA|TRBJ2-1|NA|TRBV7-2
TGTGCCAGCAGCTTAGCAGCCCCCCCGTACAATGAGCAGTTCTTC
CASSLAAPPYNEQFF
>NA|TRBJ2-1|NA|TRBV18
TGTGCCAGCTCCCCCCAGGCGGGACGATTGGATGAGCAGTTCTTC
CASSPQAGRLDEQFF
>NA|TRBJ2-3|NA|TRBV4-1
TGCGCCAGCAGCCAATCCGGTACTAGCCCCCCAGATACGCAGTATTTT
CASSQSGTSPPDTQYF
>NA|TRBJ1-1|TRBD1|TRBV5-1
TGCGCCAGCAGCGAGACAGGGGGCACTGAAGCTTTCTTT
CASSETGGTEAFF
>NA|TRBJ1-4|NA|TRBV6-6
TGTGCCAGCAGTTCCTCGGCAGGGGCTGGGGAAAAACTGTTTTTT
CASSSSAGAGEKLFF
>NA|TRBJ1-1|NA|TRBV5-6
TGTGCCAGCACCCGAGGAGGCCGGGGAAACACTGAAGCTTTCTTT
CASTRGGRGNTEAFF
>NA|TRBJ1-1|TRBD1|TRBV6-2/TRBV6-3
TGTGCCAGCAGTTTCTGGGACAGGAAGGAAGCTTTCTTT
CASSFWDRKEAFF
>NA|TRBJ1-1|NA|TRBV11-2
TGTGCCAGCAGCTTAGCCTCACAGGGATTCAACACTGAAGCTTTCTTT
CASSLASQGFNTEAFF
>few|TRBJ1-6|NA|TRBV2
TGTGCCAGCAGTGGGCCTTCTAGAAATTCACCCCTCCACTTT
CASSGPSRNSPLHF
>NA|TRBJ1-1|NA|TRBV5-1
TGCGCCAGCAGCATGGGGCCCCTCTCGGGCACTGAAGCTTTCTTT
CASSMGPLSGTEAFF
>NA|TRBJ2-2|TRBD2|TRBV14
TGTGCCAGCAGCCCATGGGGGGGGTACACCGGGGAGCTGTTTTTT
CASSPWGGYTGELFF
>NA|TRBJ1-2|NA|TRBV12-3/TRBV12-4
TGTGCCAGCAGCCCCCAGCGGGGTCGCGGCTACACCTTC
CASSPQRGRGYTF
>NA|TRBJ2-5|TRBD2|TRBV3-1/TRBV3-2
TGTGCCAGCAGCCATCCCCGGACTAGAGGGAGGCAAGAGACCCAGTACTTC
CASSHPRTRGRQETQYF
>NA|TRBJ2-1|NA|TRBV19
TGTGCCAGTAGTACGACAGGTGGGGGCTCATACAATGAGCAGTTCTTC
CASSTTGGGSYNEQFF
>once|TRBJ1-2|NA|TRBV14
TGTGCCAGCAGCCGACAGGTCTTCTATGGCTACACCTTC
CASSRQVFYGYTF
>once|TRBJ2-7|TRBD1|TRBV6-5
TGTGCCAGCAGTTCCCCGGACAGGGGTGTCTACGAGCAGTACTTC
CASSSPDRGVYEQYF
>NA|TRBJ2-3|NA|TRBV3-1/TRBV3-2
TGTGCCAGCAGCCAAGTACTACTTGCGACTAGCACAGATACGCAGTATTTT
CASSQVLLATSTDTQYF
>NA|TRBJ2-5|TRBD2|TRBV6-2/TRBV6-3
TGTGCCAGCAGTTATCTTAGCGGGGGGGAGACCCAGTACTTC
CASSYLSGGETQYF
>NA|TRBJ2-7|NA|TRBV25-1
TGTGCCAGCAGTGGACAGGGAGGCGAGCAGTACTTC
CASSGQGGEQYF
>NA|TRBJ2-2|NA|TRBV29-1
TGCAGCGTTGAACGCGGGGAGCTGTTTTTT
CSVERGELFF
>NA|TRBJ2-1|TRBD2|TRBV7-3
TGTGCCAGCAGCCCCCGCCTAGCGGGGGTGGGTGAGCAGTTCTTC
CASSPRLAGVGEQFF
>NA|TRBJ2-7|TRBD2|TRBV6-5
TGTGCCAGCAGTCCCGGGTTAGCGGGGTACGAGCAGTACTTC
CASSPGLAGYEQYF
>NA|TRBJ2-5|TRBD2|TRBV2
TGTGCCAGCAGCTTGACCGGGACTAGCGGGGGACAAGAGACCCAGTACTTC
CASSLTGTSGGQETQYF
>many|TRBJ1-1|NA|TRBV10-3
TGTGCCATGAAGGACACCACGAACACTGAAGCTTTCTTT
CAMKDTTNTEAFF
>NA|TRBJ2-1|NA|TRBV7-6
TGTGCCAGCAGCCACCTGTCTGGGCCGAGCTCCTACAATGAGCAGTTCTTC
CASSHLSGPSSYNEQFF
>NA|TRBJ1-5|TRBD1|TRBV18
TGTGCCAGCTCACCATATGGGACAGGAGGCGGTCAGCCCCAGCATTTT
CASSPYGTGGGQPQHF
>NA|TRBJ2-2|TRBD1|TRBV24-1
TGTGCCACCAGTGAGGACAGGGGACGCAAGCTGTTTTTT
CATSEDRGRKLFF
>NA|TRBJ2-3|NA|TRBV6-4
TGTGCCAGCAGTCGGGGAGGGGGGAGCACAGATACGCAGTATTTT
CASSRGGGSTDTQYF
>few|TRBJ1-5|NA|TRBV15
TGTGCCACCAGCAGAGATTCTATAAGGGGTCAGCCCCAGCATTTT
CATSRDSIRGQPQHF
>NA|TRBJ1-2|NA|TRBV7-8
TGTGCCAGCAGCCCCAGACAGAATGGCGGCTACACCTTC
CASSPRQNGGYTF
>few|TRBJ2-7|TRBD2|TRBV7-8
TGTGCCAGCTCCGGACTAGCGGGGCAGTCCTACGAGCAGTACTTC
CASSGLAGQSYEQYF
>NA|TRBJ2-1|TRBD2|TRBV5-1
TGCGCCAGCAGCACACTAGCGGGGGCGGAGACTGAGCAGTTCTTC
CASSTLAGAETEQFF
>few|TRBJ1-1|NA|TRBV6-5
TGTGCCAGCACCCAGGGCTTCAACACTGAAGCTTTCTTT
CASTQGFNTEAFF
>NA|TRBJ2-7|NA|TRBV2
TGTGCCAGCACGAGGAGCTCCTACGAGCAGTACTTC
CASTRSSYEQYF
>NA|TRBJ2-5|NA|TRBV7-9
TGTGCCAGCAGCTTATGGGGGCCAGATATGAGACGAAGGGAGACCCAGTACTTC
CASSLWGPDMRRRETQYF
>NA|TRBJ2-7|TRBD1|TRBV2
TGTGCCAGCTCCATACGGGACAGGGCTTACGAGCAGTACTTC
CASSIRDRAYEQYF
>NA|TRBJ2-3|TRBD2|TRBV10-2
TGCGCCAGCAGTGGGTCTAGCGGCGCAGATACGCAGTATTTT
CASSGSSGADTQYF
>NA|TRBJ2-2|NA|TRBV27
TGTGCCAGCAGTCGAGAGTACGGGGAGCTGTTTTTT
CASSREYGELFF
>NA|TRBJ2-2|NA|TRBV9
TGTGCCAGCAGCGTAGGTAGTGCGAACACCGGGGAGCTGTTTTTT
CASSVGSANTGELFF
>NA|TRBJ1-2|NA|TRBV2
TGTGCCAGCAGTGACACAGAGAGCTATGGCTACACCTTC
CASSDTESYGYTF
>NA|TRBJ1-1|NA|TRBV5-1
TGCGCCAGCAGCTTGTCAGGGGAGCCTGAAGCTTTCTTT
CASSLSGEPEAFF
>NA|TRBJ1-1|NA|TRBV6-6
TGTGCCAGCAGTTCGAGGACGGGAGAGAACACTGAAGCTTTCTTT
CASSSRTGENTEAFF
>NA|TRBJ1-5|NA|TRBV5-4
TGTGCCAGCAGCTTGGATGGCAGGATCGATCAGCCCCAGCATTTT
CASSLDGRIDQPQHF
>NA|TRBJ2-2|TRBD1|TRBV7-7
TGTGCTAGCAGCCAGGACAGGGGGATCGGCACCGGGGAGCTGTTTTTT
CASSQDRGIGTGELFF